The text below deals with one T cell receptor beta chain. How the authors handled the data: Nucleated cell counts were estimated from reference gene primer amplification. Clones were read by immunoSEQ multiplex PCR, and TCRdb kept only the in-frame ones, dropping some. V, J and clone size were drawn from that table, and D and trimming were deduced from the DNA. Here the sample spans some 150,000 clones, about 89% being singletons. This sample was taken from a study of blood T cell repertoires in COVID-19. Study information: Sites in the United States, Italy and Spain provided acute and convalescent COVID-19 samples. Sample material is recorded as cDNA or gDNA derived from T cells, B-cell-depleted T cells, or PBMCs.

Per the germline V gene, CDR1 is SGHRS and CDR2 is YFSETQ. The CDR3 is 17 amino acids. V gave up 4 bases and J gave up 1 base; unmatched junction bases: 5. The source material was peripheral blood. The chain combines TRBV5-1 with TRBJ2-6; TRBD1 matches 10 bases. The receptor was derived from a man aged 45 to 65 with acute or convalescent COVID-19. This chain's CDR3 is CASSKTGGQSGANVLTF. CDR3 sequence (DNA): TGCGCCAGCAGCAAGACAGGGGGCCAATCTGGGGCCAACGTCCTGACTTTC.